The rows below give T cell receptor beta chains drawn from one sample of a study of blood T cell repertoires in COVID-19. Using immunoSEQ multiplex PCR, the repertoire was profiled, and TCRdb retains in-frame clones only, with some absent. The sample consists of over 200,000 clones, over 65% of them appearing once. The sequenced sample consisted of peripheral blood. The receptors were gathered from a woman aged 70-85 years with active or convalescent COVID-19. Both conserved end residues are part of each CDR3. A D gene is named only where the DNA matches it firmly. Some rows have no size entry. The others give once, few or many, or a class for an expanded clone.

v_call	j_call	clone_size	d_call	cdr3_aa	cdr3_nt
TRBV9	TRBJ2-1	-	-	CASSTTSFTYNEQFF	TGTGCCAGCAGCACGACTAGTTTCACCTACAATGAGCAGTTCTTC
TRBV5-8	TRBJ2-2	-	TRBD1	CASSRTGQGRTGELFF	TGTGCCAGCAGCCGTACTGGACAGGGGAGGACCGGGGAGCTGTTTTTT
TRBV5-1	TRBJ2-2	-	-	CASSPDGHNTGELFF	TGCGCCAGCAGCCCTGACGGACACAACACCGGGGAGCTGTTTTTT
TRBV15	TRBJ1-2	once	TRBD1	CATSRAQDRGIGGYTF	TGTGCCACCAGCAGAGCCCAAGACAGGGGGATTGGTGGCTACACCTTC
TRBV13	TRBJ1-2	few	TRBD1	CASSPARGQGQPSNYGYTF	TGTGCCAGCAGCCCCGCAAGGGGACAGGGACAACCATCTAACTATGGCTACACCTTC
TRBV2	TRBJ2-1	-	-	CASGTGPVNEQFF	TGTGCCAGCGGTACAGGGCCAGTCAATGAGCAGTTCTTC
TRBV7-9	TRBJ1-1	-	TRBD1	CASSFQGGNTEAFF	TGTGCCAGCAGCTTTCAGGGGGGAAACACTGAAGCTTTCTTT
TRBV5-5	TRBJ1-2	-	-	CASSLKVPPGGYTF	TGTGCCAGCAGCTTGAAAGTCCCCCCCGGGGGCTACACCTTC
TRBV10-3	TRBJ2-1	-	-	CAISTGGGYNEQFF	TGTGCCATCAGTACAGGGGGGGGCTACAATGAGCAGTTCTTC
TRBV18	TRBJ2-1	-	TRBD2	CASSPYGLADQAYEQFF	TGTGCCAGCTCACCCTACGGACTAGCGGACCAGGCCTATGAGCAGTTCTTC
TRBV5-1	TRBJ2-1	-	-	CASSLVTSGNEQFF	TGCGCCAGCAGCTTGGTGACTAGTGGCAATGAGCAGTTCTTC
TRBV9	TRBJ2-2	-	-	CASSVDAGNTGELFF	TGTGCCAGCAGCGTAGATGCAGGGAACACCGGGGAGCTGTTTTTT
TRBV12-3/TRBV12-4	TRBJ2-7	-	-	CASSRGYEQYF	TGTGCCAGCAGTCGCGGGTACGAGCAGTACTTC
TRBV30	TRBJ2-1	few	-	CAWPTNRVGMGQFF	TGTGCCTGGCCCACGAACAGGGTGGGGATGGGGCAGTTCTTC
TRBV4-2	TRBJ2-2	-	-	CASSPYGGTTGELFF	TGTGCCAGCAGCCCTTATGGCGGAACCACCGGGGAGCTGTTTTTT
TRBV14	TRBJ2-5	once	TRBD2	CASSQLGTTLRTQYF	TGTGCCAGCAGCCAATTAGGGACTACCCTCCGGACCCAGTACTTC
TRBV7-8	TRBJ1-3	-	-	CASSLSFSGNTIYF	TGTGCCAGCAGCTTGAGTTTCTCTGGAAACACCATATATTTT
TRBV7-2	TRBJ1-1	few	-	CASGLVAEAFF	TGTGCCAGCGGTTTAGTAGCTGAAGCTTTCTTT
TRBV5-5	TRBJ1-4	-	TRBD1	CASTGDLNEKLFF	TGTGCCAGTACAGGGGACCTTAATGAAAAACTGTTTTTT
TRBV10-2	TRBJ2-5	-	-	CASTPWQEETQYF	TGCGCCAGCACCCCTTGGCAGGAAGAGACCCAGTACTTC
TRBV28	TRBJ1-3	few	-	CASSPQGYTIYF	TGTGCCAGCAGTCCACAGGGATACACCATATATTTT
TRBV19	TRBJ1-5	-	TRBD1	CASSIQGVGQPQHF	TGTGCCAGTAGTATACAGGGGGTGGGTCAGCCCCAGCATTTT
TRBV5-8	TRBJ2-1	-	TRBD1	CASSYGQEDFF	TGTGCCAGCAGCTACGGACAGGAGGATTTCTTC
TRBV19	TRBJ1-1	-	-	CASSILQGSNTEAFF	TGTGCCAGTAGTATCTTACAGGGATCGAACACTGAAGCTTTCTTT
TRBV4-1	TRBJ2-7	few	-	CASSQGGFRGESIYEQYF	TGCGCCAGCAGCCAGGGGGGCTTCAGGGGGGAGAGCATCTACGAGCAGTACTTC
TRBV19	TRBJ1-2	-	TRBD1	CASTAGGQGDGYTF	TGTGCCAGTACCGCTGGAGGACAGGGAGACGGCTACACCTTC
TRBV2	TRBJ2-3	-	-	CASSDRGTFTDTQYF	TGTGCCAGCAGTGACAGGGGGACTTTCACAGATACGCAGTATTTT
TRBV5-4	TRBJ2-4	-	-	CASSVQGSRNIQYF	TGTGCCAGCAGCGTTCAGGGGTCACGGAACATTCAGTACTTC
TRBV27	TRBJ2-2	few	TRBD2	CASRGLAHTGELFF	TGTGCCAGCAGGGGACTAGCTCACACCGGGGAGCTGTTTTTT
TRBV2	TRBJ2-1	-	TRBD2	CASHREAGAYNEQFF	TGTGCCAGCCATAGAGAAGCGGGAGCATACAATGAGCAGTTCTTC
TRBV4-3	TRBJ2-7	-	-	CASSQDWAGRGTRMVYEQYF	TGCGCCAGCAGCCAAGATTGGGCGGGGAGAGGCACCCGGATGGTTTACGAGCAGTACTTC
TRBV9	TRBJ2-5	-	TRBD2	CASSGRTSGGETQYF	TGTGCCAGCAGCGGACGGACTAGCGGGGGGGAGACCCAGTACTTC
TRBV19	TRBJ2-3	-	TRBD2	CASSRRGGRPDTDTQYF	TGTGCCAGTAGTAGAAGGGGAGGGAGACCTGACACAGATACGCAGTATTTT
TRBV9	TRBJ1-1	-	-	CASSPAMGGFTEAFF	TGTGCCAGCAGCCCAGCGATGGGGGGATTTACTGAAGCTTTCTTT
TRBV6-1	TRBJ1-6	-	TRBD1	CASSEMDRDNSPLHF	TGTGCCAGCAGTGAAATGGACAGGGATAATTCACCCCTCCACTTT
TRBV7-8	TRBJ1-6	-	TRBD1	CASRSGTEYSPLHF	TGTGCCAGCAGGTCCGGGACAGAGTATTCACCCCTCCACTTT
TRBV2	TRBJ2-7	-	TRBD1	CASSGTGNPYEQYF	TGTGCCAGCAGCGGGACAGGGAACCCCTACGAGCAGTACTTC
TRBV30	TRBJ2-2	-	-	CAWSTGSTGELFF	TGTGCCTGGAGTACAGGGAGCACCGGGGAGCTGTTTTTT
TRBV6-5	TRBJ2-3	-	-	CASRPVTRLVDTQYF	TGTGCCAGCAGACCCGTGACCCGACTAGTCGATACGCAGTATTTT
TRBV7-9	TRBJ2-1	-	-	CASSLTGLIYNEQFF	TGTGCCAGCAGCTTAACGGGTCTTATCTACAATGAGCAGTTCTTC
TRBV5-1	TRBJ2-7	-	TRBD2	CASSEGTSGGEQYF	TGCGCCAGCAGCGAGGGGACTAGCGGTGGAGAGCAGTACTTC
TRBV28	TRBJ1-5	-	-	CASSRGGGAGQPQHF	TGTGCCAGCAGTCGTGGGGGGGGCGCAGGTCAGCCCCAGCATTTT